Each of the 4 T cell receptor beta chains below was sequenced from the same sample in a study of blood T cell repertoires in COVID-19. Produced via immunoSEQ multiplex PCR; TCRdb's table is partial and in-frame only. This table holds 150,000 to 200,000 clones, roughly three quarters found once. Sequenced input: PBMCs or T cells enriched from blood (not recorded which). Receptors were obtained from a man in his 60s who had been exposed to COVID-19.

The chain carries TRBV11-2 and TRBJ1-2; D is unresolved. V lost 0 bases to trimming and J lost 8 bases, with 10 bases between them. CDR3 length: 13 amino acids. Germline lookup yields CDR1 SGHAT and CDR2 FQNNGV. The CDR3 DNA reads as TGTGCCAGCAGCTTAGAATGGGCTGAAGGCTACACCTTC. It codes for CASSLEWAEGYTF.

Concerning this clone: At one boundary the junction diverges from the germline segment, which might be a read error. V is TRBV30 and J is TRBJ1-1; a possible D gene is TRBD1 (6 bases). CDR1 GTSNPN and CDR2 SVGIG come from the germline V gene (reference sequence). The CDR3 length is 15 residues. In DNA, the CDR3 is TGTGCCTGGAGTCCGCCGGACAGTCCGAACGCTGAAGCTTTCTTT. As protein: CAWSPPDSPNAEAFF.

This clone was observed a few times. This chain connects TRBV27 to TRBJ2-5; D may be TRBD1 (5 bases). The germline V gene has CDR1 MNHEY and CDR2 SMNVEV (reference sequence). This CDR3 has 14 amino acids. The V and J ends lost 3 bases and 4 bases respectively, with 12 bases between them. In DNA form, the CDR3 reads TGTGCCAGCAGTTTTGCAGGGCCGGGAGAGACCCAGTACTTC. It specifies CASSFAGPGETQYF.

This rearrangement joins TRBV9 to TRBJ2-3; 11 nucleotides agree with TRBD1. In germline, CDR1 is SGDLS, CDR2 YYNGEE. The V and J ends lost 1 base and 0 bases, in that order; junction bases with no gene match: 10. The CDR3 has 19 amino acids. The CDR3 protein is CASSVRGDRGLSSTDTQYF. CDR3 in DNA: TGTGCCAGCAGCGTACGAGGGGACAGGGGGTTATCTAGCACAGATACGCAGTATTTT.